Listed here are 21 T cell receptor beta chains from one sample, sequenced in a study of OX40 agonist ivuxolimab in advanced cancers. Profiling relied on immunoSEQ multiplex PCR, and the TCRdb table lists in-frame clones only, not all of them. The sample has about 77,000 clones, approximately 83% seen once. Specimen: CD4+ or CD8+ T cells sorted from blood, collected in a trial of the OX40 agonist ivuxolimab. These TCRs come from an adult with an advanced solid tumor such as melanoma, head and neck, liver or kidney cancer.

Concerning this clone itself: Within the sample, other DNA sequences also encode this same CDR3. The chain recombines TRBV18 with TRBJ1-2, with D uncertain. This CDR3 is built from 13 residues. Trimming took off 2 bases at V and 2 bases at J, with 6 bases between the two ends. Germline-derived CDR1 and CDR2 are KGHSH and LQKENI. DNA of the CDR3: TGTGCCAGCTCACCAGGCGGAAACTATGGCTACACCTTC. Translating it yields CASSPGGNYGYTF.

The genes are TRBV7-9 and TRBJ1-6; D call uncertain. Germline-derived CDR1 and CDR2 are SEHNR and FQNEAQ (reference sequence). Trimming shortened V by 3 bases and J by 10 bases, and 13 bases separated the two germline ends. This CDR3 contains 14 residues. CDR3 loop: CASSFTEVGSPLHF. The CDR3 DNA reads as TGTGCCAGCAGCTTCACAGAAGTAGGCTCACCCCTCCACTTT.

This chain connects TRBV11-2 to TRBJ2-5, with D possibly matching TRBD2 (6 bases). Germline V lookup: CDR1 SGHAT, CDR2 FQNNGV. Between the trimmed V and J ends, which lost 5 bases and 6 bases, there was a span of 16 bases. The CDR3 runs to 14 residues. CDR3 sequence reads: CASSPTRGSKTQYF. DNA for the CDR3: TGTGCCAGCAGCCCCACCCGGGGGTCGAAGACCCAGTACTTC.

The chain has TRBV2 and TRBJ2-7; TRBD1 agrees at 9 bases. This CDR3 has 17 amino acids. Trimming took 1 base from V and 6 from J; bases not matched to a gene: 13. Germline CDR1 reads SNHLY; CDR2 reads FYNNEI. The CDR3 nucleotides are TGTGCCAGCAGTGAAGGGTTTAGGGGACAGGGACGGTTCGAGCAGTACTTC. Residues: CASSEGFRGQGRFEQYF.

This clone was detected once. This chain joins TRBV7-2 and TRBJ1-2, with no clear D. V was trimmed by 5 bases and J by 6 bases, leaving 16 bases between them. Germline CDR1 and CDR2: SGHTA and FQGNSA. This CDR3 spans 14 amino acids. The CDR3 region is CASSQVGEGHGYTF. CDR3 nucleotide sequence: TGTGCCAGCAGCCAAGTTGGGGAAGGTCATGGCTACACCTTC.

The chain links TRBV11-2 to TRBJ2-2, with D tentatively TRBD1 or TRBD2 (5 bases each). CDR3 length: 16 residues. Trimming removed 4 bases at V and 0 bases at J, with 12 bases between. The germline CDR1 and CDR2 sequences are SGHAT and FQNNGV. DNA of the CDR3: TGTGCCAGCAGCTACAGCCGGGACCCGAACACCGGGGAGCTGTTTTTT. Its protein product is CASSYSRDPNTGELFF.

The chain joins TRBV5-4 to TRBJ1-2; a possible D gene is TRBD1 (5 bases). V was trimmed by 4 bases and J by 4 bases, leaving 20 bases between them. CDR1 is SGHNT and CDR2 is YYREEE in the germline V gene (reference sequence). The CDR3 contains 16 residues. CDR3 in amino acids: CASSGGAFPPPYGYTF. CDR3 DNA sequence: TGTGCCAGCAGCGGTGGGGCATTTCCTCCCCCCTATGGCTACACCTTC.

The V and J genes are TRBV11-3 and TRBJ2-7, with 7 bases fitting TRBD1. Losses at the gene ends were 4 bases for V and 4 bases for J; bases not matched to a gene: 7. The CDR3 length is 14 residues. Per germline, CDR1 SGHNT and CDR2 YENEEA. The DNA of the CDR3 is TGTGCCAGCAGCTCACCAGACAGGGATTACGAGCAGTACTTC. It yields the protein CASSSPDRDYEQYF.

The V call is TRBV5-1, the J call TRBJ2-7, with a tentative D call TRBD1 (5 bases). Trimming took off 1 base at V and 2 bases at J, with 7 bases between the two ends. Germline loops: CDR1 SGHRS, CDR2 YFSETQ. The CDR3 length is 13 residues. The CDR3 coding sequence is TGCGCCAGCAGCTTGCAGGGCGCCTACGAGCAGTACTTC. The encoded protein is CASSLQGAYEQYF.

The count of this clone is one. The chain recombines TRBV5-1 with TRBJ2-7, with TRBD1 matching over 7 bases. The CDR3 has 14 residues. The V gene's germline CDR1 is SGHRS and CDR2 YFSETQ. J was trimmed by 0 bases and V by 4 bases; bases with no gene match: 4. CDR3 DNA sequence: TGCGCCAGCAGCAAGGGACAGCTCTCCTACGAGCAGTACTTC. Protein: CASSKGQLSYEQYF.

The CDR3 DNA reads as TGTGCCAGCAGTGAGGGCAATAGCAATCAGCCCCAGCATTTT. As protein: CASSEGNSNQPQHF. This chain joins TRBV2 and TRBJ1-5; no clear D. V gave up 3 bases and J gave up 0 bases, with 6 bases separating them. CDR3 size: 14 residues. CDR1 SNHLY and CDR2 FYNNEI come from the germline V gene.

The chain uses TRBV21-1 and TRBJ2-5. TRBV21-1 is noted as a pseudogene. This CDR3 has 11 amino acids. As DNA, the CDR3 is TGTGCCAGCAGCAAAGGACGCCGCCAGTACTTC. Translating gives CASSKGRRQYF.

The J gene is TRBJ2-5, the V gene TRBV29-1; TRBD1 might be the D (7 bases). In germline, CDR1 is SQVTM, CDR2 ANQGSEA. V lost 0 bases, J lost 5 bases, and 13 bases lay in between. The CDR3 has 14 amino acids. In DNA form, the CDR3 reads TGCAGCGTTGAAGATCCAGGGGGGTTGGAGACCCAGTACTTC. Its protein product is CSVEDPGGLETQYF.

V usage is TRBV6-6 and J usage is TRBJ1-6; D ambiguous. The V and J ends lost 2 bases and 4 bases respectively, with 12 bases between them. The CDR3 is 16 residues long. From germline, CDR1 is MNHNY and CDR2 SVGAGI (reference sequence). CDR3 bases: TGTGCCAGCAGTTACCTCGGGTCCCAATATAATTCACCCCTCCACTTT. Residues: CASSYLGSQYNSPLHF.

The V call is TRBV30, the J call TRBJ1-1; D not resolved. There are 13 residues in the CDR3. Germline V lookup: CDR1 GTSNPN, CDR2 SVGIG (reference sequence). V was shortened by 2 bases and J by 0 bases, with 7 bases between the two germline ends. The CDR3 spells CAWSPDLNTEAFF. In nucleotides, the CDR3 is TGTGCCTGGAGTCCCGACCTGAACACTGAAGCTTTCTTT.

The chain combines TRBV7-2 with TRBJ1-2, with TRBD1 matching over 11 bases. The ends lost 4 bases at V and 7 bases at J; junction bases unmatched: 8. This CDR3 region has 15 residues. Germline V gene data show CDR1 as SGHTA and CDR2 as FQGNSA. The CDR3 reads CASSSPGQGALGYTF. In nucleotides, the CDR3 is TGTGCCAGCAGCTCCCCAGGACAGGGGGCGCTTGGCTACACCTTC. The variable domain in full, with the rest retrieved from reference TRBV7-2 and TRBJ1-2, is GAGVSQSPSNKVTEKGKDVELRCDPISGHTALYWYRQSLGQGLEFLIYFQGNSAPDKSGLPSDRFSAERTGGSVSTLTIQRTQQEDSAVYLCASSSPGQGALGYTFGSGTRLTVV.

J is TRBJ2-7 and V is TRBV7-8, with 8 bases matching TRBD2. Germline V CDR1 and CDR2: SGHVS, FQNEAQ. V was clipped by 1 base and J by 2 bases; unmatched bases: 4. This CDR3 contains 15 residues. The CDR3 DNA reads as TGTGCCAGCAGCTTAGAATTAGCGGGAACCTACGAGCAGTACTTC. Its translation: CASSLELAGTYEQYF.

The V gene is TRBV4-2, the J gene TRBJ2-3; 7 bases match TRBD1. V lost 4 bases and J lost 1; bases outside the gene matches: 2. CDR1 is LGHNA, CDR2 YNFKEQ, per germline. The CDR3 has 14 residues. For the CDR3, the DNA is TGTGCCAGCAGCCCCGGACAGGGCACAGATACGCAGTATTTT. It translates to CASSPGQGTDTQYF.

CDR3: CATSRGAGLGEKLFF. The CDR3 bases are TGTGCTACCTCACGAGGAGCAGGGTTGGGTGAAAAACTGTTTTTT. V is TRBV7-9 and J is TRBJ1-4, with D perhaps matching TRBD1 (5 bases). CDR3 length equals 15 residues. Germline V gene sequence: CDR1 SEHNR, CDR2 FQNEAQ (reference sequence). Using reference TRBV7-9 and TRBJ1-4 for the parts outside the CDR3, the full variable domain is DTGVSQNPRHKITKRGQNVTFRCDPISEHNRLYWYRQTLGQGPEFLTYFQNEAQLEKSRLLSDRFSAERPKGSFSTLEIQRTEQGDSAMYLCATSRGAGLGEKLFFGSGTQLSVL.

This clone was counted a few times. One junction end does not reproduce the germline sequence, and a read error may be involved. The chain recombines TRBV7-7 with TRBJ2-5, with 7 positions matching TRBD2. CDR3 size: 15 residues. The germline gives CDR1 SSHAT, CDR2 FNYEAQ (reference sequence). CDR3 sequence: CASSLAWGGQETQYF. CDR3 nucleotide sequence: TGTGCTAGCAGCTTAGCTTGGGGGGGACAAGAGACCCAGTACTTC. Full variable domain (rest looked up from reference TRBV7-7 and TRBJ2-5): GAGVSQSPRYKVTKRGQDVTLRCDPISSHATLYWYQQALGQGPEFLTYFNYEAQPDKSGLPSDRFSAERPEGSISTLTIQRTEQRDSAMYRCASSLAWGGQETQYFGPGTRLLVL.

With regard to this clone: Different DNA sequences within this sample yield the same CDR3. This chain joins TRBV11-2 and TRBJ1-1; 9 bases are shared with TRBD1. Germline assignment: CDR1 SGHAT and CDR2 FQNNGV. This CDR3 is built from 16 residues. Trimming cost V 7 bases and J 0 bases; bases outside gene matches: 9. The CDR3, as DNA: TGTGCCAGCACCCAAGGGACAGGGAGGATGAACACTGAAGCTTTCTTT. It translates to CASTQGTGRMNTEAFF.